One sample yielded the 26 T cell receptor beta chains listed below, sequenced in a study of blood T cell repertoires in COVID-19. Generated by immunoSEQ multiplex PCR, the TCRdb table keeps only in-frame clones and is missing some. The sample has around 220,000 clones, 87% seen once; the top ten hold 1.5% to 2%. Material: peripheral blood. These receptors were obtained from a man aged 35 to 55 with active or convalescent COVID-19.

This sequence joins TRBV19 and TRBJ1-2, with 9 bases matching TRBD1. The length of the CDR3 is 15 residues. Per germline, CDR1 LNHDA and CDR2 SQIVND (reference sequence). The trim removed 6 bases at V and 7 bases at J, leaving 12 bases unmatched. The CDR3 nucleotides are TGTGCCAGTAGGACGACAGGGGGGTTAGTCGGTGGCTACACCTTC. Its protein product is CASRTTGGLVGGYTF.

The chain joins TRBV7-9 to TRBJ2-5, with 11 positions matching TRBD1. The CDR3 loop spans 17 amino acids. Germline V gives CDR1 SEHNR, CDR2 FQNEAQ (reference sequence). The J segment lost 5 bases and the V segment lost 3 bases, leaving 11 bases of the junction unmatched. CDR3 DNA: TGTGCCAGCAGCTTTGCCCCTGGACAGGGGGCGTTCGAGACCCAGTACTTC. Translation gives CASSFAPGQGAFETQYF.

The chain links TRBV2 to TRBJ1-1; possible D gene TRBD1, 5 bases. From germline, CDR1 is SNHLY and CDR2 FYNNEI. The CDR3 spans 14 residues. Trimming stripped 6 bases from V and 0 bases from J, with 11 bases between. The CDR3 DNA is TGTGCCAGCAGCCGGGGACTGATGAACACTGAAGCTTTCTTT. It is translated as CASSRGLMNTEAFF.

This clone was seen only once. V and J are TRBV7-2 and TRBJ1-3, with D unclear. The germline CDR1 and CDR2 sequences are SGHTA and FQGNSA. V was clipped by 2 bases and J by 0 bases, with 11 bases between them. The CDR3 extends over 16 amino acids. The CDR3 DNA sequence: TGTGCCAGCAGCTTATTAACTTCCTCCTCTGGAAACACCATATATTTT. Residues: CASSLLTSSSGNTIYF.

The V and J genes are TRBV14 and TRBJ2-2; 10 bases agree with TRBD1. CDR1 is SGHDN, CDR2 FVKESK, per germline. The ends lost 4 bases at V and 5 bases at J; junction bases unmatched: 16. The CDR3 is made up of 19 amino acids. CDR3 nucleotide sequence: TGTGCCAGCAGCCTTACCGGGACAGGGGCGTTCTTAGGAACCGGGGAGCTGTTTTTT. Its translation: CASSLTGTGAFLGTGELFF.

This clone was picked up a small number of times. V and J are TRBV2 and TRBJ1-1; D is uncertain. Trimming cost V 3 bases and J 5 bases, with 4 bases left between them. CDR3 length: 11 residues. Germline values: CDR1 SNHLY, CDR2 FYNNEI. CDR3 protein: CASSDVTEAFF. In DNA, the CDR3 is TGTGCCAGCAGTGATGTAACTGAAGCTTTCTTT.

This clone was seen only once. The V call is TRBV5-1, the J call TRBJ1-2, with D possibly TRBD1 on 6 matching bases. Germline CDR1 is SGHRS and CDR2 is YFSETQ. V lost 6 bases, J lost 3 bases, and 15 bases lay in between. The CDR3 runs 14 residues. The CDR3, as DNA: TGCGCCAGCAATTGGCAGGGGACCGACTATGGCTACACCTTC. Translated: CASNWQGTDYGYTF.

The V call is TRBV6-6, the J call TRBJ1-3; TRBD1 matches at 7 bases. The CDR3 length is 15 residues. The germline gives CDR1 MNHNY, CDR2 SVGAGI (reference sequence). With 5 bases clipped from V and 3 bases from J, the junction kept 7 bases outside the gene matches. The CDR3: CASSDTGEYGNTIYF. CDR3 coding DNA: TGTGCCAGCAGTGACACAGGGGAGTATGGAAACACCATATATTTT.

The chain employs TRBV19 and TRBJ1-2, with 10 bases that match TRBD1. Trimming took 5 bases from V and 4 from J; bases not matched to a gene: 4. This CDR3 is built from 14 residues. The germline V gene has CDR1 LNHDA and CDR2 SQIVND (reference sequence). CDR3 sequence (DNA): TGTGCCAGTAGTCTACGACAGGGGGCCTATGGCTACACCTTC. Its protein is CASSLRQGAYGYTF.

Comment on this clone: Different DNA sequences within this sample yield the same CDR3. The genes are TRBV27 and TRBJ2-7; 7 bases are shared with TRBD1. Per germline, CDR1 MNHEY and CDR2 SMNVEV (reference sequence). V dropped 3 bases and J dropped 3; count of bases not matched to a gene: 2. The length of the CDR3 is 13 residues. The CDR3 nucleotides are TGTGCCAGCAGTTTGGGACAGAGCTACGAGCAGTACTTC. It translates to CASSLGQSYEQYF.

V is TRBV27 and J is TRBJ2-7; 7 positions agree with TRBD1. Germline V CDR1 and CDR2: MNHEY, SMNVEV (reference sequence). V gave up 5 bases and J gave up 2 bases; unmatched junction bases: 3. The CDR3 consists of 13 residues. The CDR3 here is CASSETGAYEQYF. The CDR3 bases are TGTGCCAGCAGTGAAACAGGGGCCTACGAGCAGTACTTC.

This rearrangement joins TRBV7-8 to TRBJ1-1, with TRBD1 as a possible D gene (5 bases). V was shortened by 0 bases and J by 6 bases, with 8 bases between the two germline ends. The CDR3 has 13 residues. CDR1 SGHVS and CDR2 FQNEAQ come from the germline V gene. The CDR3 DNA reads as TGTGCCAGCAGCTTAGCGGCGGGGCCTGAAGCTTTCTTT. Amino acid sequence: CASSLAAGPEAFF.

The chain is built from TRBV6-2 or TRBV6-3 and TRBJ1-6; perhaps TRBD1 as D (5 bases). The CDR3 runs 14 residues. Trimming took 2 bases from V and 6 from J, leaving 8 bases between them. Germline CDR1 is MNHEY and CDR2 is SVGEGT. The CDR3, as DNA: TGTGCCAGCAGTTACATAGGGGTTAATTCACCCCTCCACTTT. Its translation is CASSYIGVNSPLHF.

This clone was recorded a few times. The J gene is TRBJ2-2, the V gene TRBV19; tentatively, D is TRBD2 (6 bases). Germline V gene lookup returns CDR1 LNHDA and CDR2 SQIVND (reference sequence). This CDR3 comprises 18 residues. V was clipped by 4 bases and J by 0 bases, with 18 bases between them. The CDR3 DNA is TGTGCCAGTAGTACGGGACTTCCATCTCGCGCGAACACCGGGGAGCTGTTTTTT. Translating gives CASSTGLPSRANTGELFF. The entire variable domain, with the rest obtained from reference TRBV19 and TRBJ2-2, is as follows: DGGITQSPKYLFRKEGQNVTLSCEQNLNHDAMYWYRQDPGQGLRLIYYSQIVNDFQKGDIAEGYSVSREKKESFPLTVTSAQKNPTAFYLCASSTGLPSRANTGELFFGEGSRLTVL.

The chain uses TRBV5-1 and TRBJ1-1; no clear D. Germline V gives CDR1 SGHRS, CDR2 YFSETQ. Trimming took off 2 bases at V and 0 bases at J, with 5 bases between the two ends. The length of the CDR3 is 13 residues. For the CDR3, the DNA is TGCGCCAGCAGCTTCAATGTGAACACTGAAGCTTTCTTT. It specifies CASSFNVNTEAFF.

In this sample, this clone turned up once. The V and J genes are TRBV9 and TRBJ2-7; TRBD2 is a possible D gene (5 bases). This CDR3 has 14 amino acids. Per the germline V gene, CDR1 is SGDLS and CDR2 is YYNGEE. V lost 4 bases and J lost 5, with 16 bases in between. CDR3 protein: CASSQVPPGDEQYF. The CDR3 nucleotides are TGTGCCAGCAGCCAAGTTCCCCCCGGGGACGAGCAGTACTTC.

The chain uses TRBV28 and TRBJ1-2; the match to TRBD1 covers 7 bases. The CDR3 is 20 residues long. Trimming removed 1 base from V and 0 bases from J; junction bases left unmatched: 17. CDR1 MDHEN and CDR2 SYDVKM come from the germline V gene. CDR3 residues: CASSLSGRQGGMGANYGYTF. The CDR3 coding sequence is TGTGCCAGCAGTTTATCTGGCCGACAGGGTGGAATGGGAGCTAACTATGGCTACACCTTC.

J is TRBJ1-2 and V is TRBV28; TRBD1 might be the D (6 bases). This CDR3 has 14 amino acids. CDR1 and CDR2 (germline): MDHEN, SYDVKM. V lost 5 bases, J lost 8 bases, and 18 bases lay in between. The DNA of the CDR3 is TGTGCCAGCAGTCCCCGGGGGGGGCGGACCGGCTACACCTTC. This translates into CASSPRGGRTGYTF.

The chain carries TRBV6-5 and TRBJ2-7; D is perhaps TRBD1 (5 bases). V lost 4 bases, J lost 3 bases, and 16 bases lay in between. The CDR3 length is 15 residues. The V gene's germline CDR1 is MNHEY and CDR2 SVGAGI. For the CDR3, the DNA is TGTGCCAGCAGTTCTCTGGACACCGCTCTCTACGAGCAGTACTTC. Encoded protein: CASSSLDTALYEQYF.

The V and J genes are TRBV5-6 and TRBJ1-2; 8 nucleotides agree with TRBD1. The CDR3 sequence is 14 residues long. CDR1 and CDR2 from the germline V gene are SGHDT and YYEEEE. With V trimmed by 6 bases and J by 2 bases, 6 bases remained unmatched. The CDR3 sequence: CASIRTGFNYGYTF. CDR3 coding DNA: TGTGCCAGCATCCGGACAGGGTTCAACTATGGCTACACCTTC.

The chain recombines TRBV9 with TRBJ1-2; no reliable D call. The length of the CDR3 is 12 residues. V dropped 4 bases and J dropped 4 bases, with 8 bases sitting between them. Germline-derived CDR1 and CDR2 are SGDLS and YYNGEE. The CDR3 sequence is CASSKRSYGYTF. The CDR3 region has the DNA TGTGCCAGCAGCAAACGGTCCTATGGCTACACCTTC.

There are a few counts of this clone. The chain couples TRBV25-1 to TRBJ1-3; 8 bases are shared with TRBD1. The CDR3 length is 14 residues. The germline V gene encodes CDR1 MGHDK and CDR2 SYGVNS. V lost 6 bases and J lost 2; bases outside the gene matches: 3. CDR3 sequence reads: CASRTDRAGNTIYF. The CDR3 region has the DNA TGTGCCAGCAGGACGGACAGGGCTGGAAACACCATATATTTT.

In this sample, this clone turned up once. The chain joins TRBV5-5 to TRBJ1-4; possibly TRBD1 for D (5 bases). From germline, CDR1 is SGHKS and CDR2 YYEKEE (reference sequence). The CDR3 is 14 amino acids. V lost 4 bases and J 4 bases, leaving 11 bases between the germline ends. The DNA for the CDR3 is TGTGCCAGCAGCCCGGGGACTAATAATGAAAAACTGTTTTTT. This translates into CASSPGTNNEKLFF.

This clone was recorded once. The rearrangement joins TRBV2 to TRBJ2-7; D uncertain. This CDR3 spans 15 amino acids. Per germline, CDR1 SNHLY and CDR2 FYNNEI. The V end was cut by 8 bases, the J end by 0 bases, with 17 bases between. CDR3 protein: CASLQLARSSYEQYF. The CDR3 region has the DNA TGTGCCAGCTTGCAGCTTGCTAGGAGCTCCTACGAGCAGTACTTC.

In DNA form, the CDR3 reads TGTGCCAGCAGCCAAGAAATGGCTAGCGGGGGGGCGGATGGGGAGACCCAGTACTTC. Protein product: CASSQEMASGGADGETQYF. The chain recombines TRBV3-1 (or the pseudogene TRBV3-2) with TRBJ2-5, with 12 positions matching TRBD2. Per germline, CDR1 LGHDT and CDR2 YNNKEL (reference sequence). The ends lost 0 bases at V and 5 bases at J; junction bases unmatched: 13. This CDR3 contains 19 residues.

J is TRBJ2-3 and V is TRBV24-1; 9 positions match TRBD2. CDR3 length equals 14 residues. Germline CDR1 KGHDR, CDR2 SFDVKD. With V trimmed by 3 bases and J by 9 bases, 6 bases remained unmatched. The DNA for the CDR3 is TGTGCCACCAGTGATCCTCCTAGCGGGGCGACGCAGTATTTT. Protein product: CATSDPPSGATQYF.